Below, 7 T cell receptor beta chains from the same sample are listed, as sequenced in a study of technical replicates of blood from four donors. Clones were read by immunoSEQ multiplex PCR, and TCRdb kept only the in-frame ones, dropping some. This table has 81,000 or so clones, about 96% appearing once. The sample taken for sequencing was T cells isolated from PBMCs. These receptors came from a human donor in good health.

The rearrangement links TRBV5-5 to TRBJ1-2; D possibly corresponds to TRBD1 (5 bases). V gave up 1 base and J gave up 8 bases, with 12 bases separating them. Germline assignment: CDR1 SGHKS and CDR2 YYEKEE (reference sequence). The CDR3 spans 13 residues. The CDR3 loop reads CASSLLQGTGYTF. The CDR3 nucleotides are TGTGCCAGCAGCTTGTTGCAGGGTACGGGCTACACCTTC.

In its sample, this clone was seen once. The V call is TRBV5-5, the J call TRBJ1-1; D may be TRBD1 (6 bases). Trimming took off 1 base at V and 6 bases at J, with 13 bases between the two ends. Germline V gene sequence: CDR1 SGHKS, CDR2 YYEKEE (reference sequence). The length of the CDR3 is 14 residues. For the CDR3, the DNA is TGTGCCAGCAGCTTGTTCAGGGGCGGCCCTGAAGCTTTCTTT. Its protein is CASSLFRGGPEAFF.

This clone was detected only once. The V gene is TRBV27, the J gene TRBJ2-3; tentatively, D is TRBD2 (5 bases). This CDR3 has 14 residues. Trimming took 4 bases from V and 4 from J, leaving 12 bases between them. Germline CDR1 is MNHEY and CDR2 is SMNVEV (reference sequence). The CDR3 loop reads CASSSSPRADTQYF. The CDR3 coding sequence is TGTGCCAGCAGTTCCAGTCCGAGGGCAGATACGCAGTATTTT.

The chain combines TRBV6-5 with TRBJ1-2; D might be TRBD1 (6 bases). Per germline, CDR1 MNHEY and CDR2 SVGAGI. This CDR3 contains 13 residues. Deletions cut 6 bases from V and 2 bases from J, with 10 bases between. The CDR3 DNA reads TGTGCCAGCAGCACGACAGGAAACTATGGCTACACCTTC. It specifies CASSTTGNYGYTF.

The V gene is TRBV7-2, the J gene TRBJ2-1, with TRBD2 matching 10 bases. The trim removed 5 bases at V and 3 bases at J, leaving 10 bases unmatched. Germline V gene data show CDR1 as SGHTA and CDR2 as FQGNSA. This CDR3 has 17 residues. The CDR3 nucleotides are TGTGCCAGCAGCACCCAGGGACTAGCGCTCCTCTACAATGAGCAGTTCTTC. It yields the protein CASSTQGLALLYNEQFF. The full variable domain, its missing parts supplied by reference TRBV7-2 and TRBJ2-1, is GAGVSQSPSNKVTEKGKDVELRCDPISGHTALYWYRQSLGQGLEFLIYFQGNSAPDKSGLPSDRFSAERTGGSVSTLTIQRTQQEDSAVYLCASSTQGLALLYNEQFFGPGTRLTVL.

The CDR3 spells CASSVRPGTSGSVWFF. The CDR3 DNA reads TGTGCCAGCAGCGTCAGGCCCGGGACTAGCGGTTCGGTTTGGTTCTTC. The chain is built from TRBV5-8 and TRBJ2-1; 11 nucleotides match TRBD2. From germline, CDR1 is SGHTS and CDR2 YDEGEE. V trimming: 4 bases; J trimming: 15 bases; junction bases outside the gene matches: 18. This CDR3 has 16 amino acids.

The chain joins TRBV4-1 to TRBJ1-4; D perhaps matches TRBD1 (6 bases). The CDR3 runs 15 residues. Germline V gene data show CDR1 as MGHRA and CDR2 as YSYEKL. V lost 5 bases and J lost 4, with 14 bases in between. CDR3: CASSFGTTDNEKLFF. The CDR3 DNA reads TGCGCCAGCAGCTTCGGGACAACCGATAATGAAAAACTGTTTTTT.